The next 29 T cell receptor beta chains were all read from a single sample in a study of T cell responses to AZD1222 COVID-19 vaccine (TCRdb year 2021). The sample's time point, from its label and the paper: about 28 days (+/-7) after the second vaccine dose. Library preparation used the immunoSEQ multiplex PCR assay. In its TCRdb copy, this immuneACCESS table keeps in-frame sequences only and misses some clones. Where compared with another copy, unresolved V genes explain less than half of these, and the others have no known cause. Within this sample are approximately 81,000 clones, with 80% to 90% of them counted one time only. Approximately 1.4% of the sample is taken by the ten largest. The material was peripheral blood, obtained 28 days after the second AZD1222 dose. The source is an adult who received the AZD1222 COVID-19 vaccine.

V usage is TRBV9 and J usage is TRBJ1-1, with D hard to call. CDR1 and CDR2 from the germline V gene are SGDLS and YYNGEE. V dropped 0 bases and J dropped 1 base, with 10 bases sitting between them. CDR3 size: 15 residues. CDR3 in DNA: TGTGCCAGCAGCGTAGAGGGAAACCGGAACACTGAAGCTTTCTTT. Protein product: CASSVEGNRNTEAFF.

CDR3 sequence: CASSEAFLRDRDYGYTF. As DNA, the CDR3 is TGTGCCAGCAGTGAGGCCTTTCTTAGGGACAGGGACTATGGCTACACCTTC. The J gene is TRBJ1-2, the V gene TRBV6-1; TRBD1 matches 9 bases. The CDR3 spans 17 residues. Germline V gene lookup returns CDR1 MNHNS and CDR2 SASEGT. The junction had 11 bases not matched to a gene; V was cut back by 3 bases and J by 3 bases.

V is TRBV6-5 and J is TRBJ1-5, with 7 bases lining up with TRBD1. Per germline, CDR1 MNHEY and CDR2 SVGAGI. CDR3 length: 14 amino acids. After removal of 6 bases from V and 2 bases from J, the junction contained 4 bases not matched to a gene. The CDR3 sequence: CASSTDRGNQPQHF. CDR3 in DNA: TGTGCCAGCAGCACCGACAGGGGCAATCAGCCCCAGCATTTT.

CDR3 amino acids: CASSRGTVLQETQYF. The CDR3 region has the DNA TGTGCCAGCAGCCGAGGGACAGTCCTCCAAGAGACCCAGTACTTC. The V and J genes are TRBV5-6 and TRBJ2-5; TRBD1 matches at 7 bases. CDR3 length equals 15 residues. Unmatched junction bases numbered 7, after V lost 4 bases and J lost 1 base. Germline V lookup: CDR1 SGHDT, CDR2 YYEEEE.

The rearrangement links TRBV6-5 to TRBJ1-5, with no clear D. In germline, CDR1 is MNHEY, CDR2 SVGAGI. CDR3 length: 13 amino acids. The V end lost 7 bases, the J end lost 2 bases, and 9 bases lay between the germline ends. The CDR3 spells CASIGIRNQPQHF. Here the CDR3 DNA reads TGTGCCAGCATAGGGATACGCAATCAGCCCCAGCATTTT.

This sequence joins TRBV5-1 and TRBJ1-1; 11 nucleotides match TRBD1. Germline V gene sequence: CDR1 SGHRS, CDR2 YFSETQ. The CDR3 runs 17 residues. V shed 8 bases, J shed 3 bases, and the junction held 15 bases outside the gene matches. The CDR3 sequence: CARPWDRGGWRDTEAFF. The CDR3 DNA sequence: TGCGCCAGACCGTGGGACAGGGGGGGCTGGCGGGACACTGAAGCTTTCTTT.

In this sample, this clone turned up once. The V call is TRBV6-2 or TRBV6-3, the J call TRBJ1-2, with D perhaps TRBD1 (5 bases). Trimming cost V 5 bases and J 3 bases, with 7 bases left between them. CDR3 length equals 12 residues. CDR1 is MNHEY, CDR2 SVGEGT, per germline. CDR3 coding DNA: TGTGCCAGCAGTCGAGGGGACTATGGCTACACCTTC. Protein: CASSRGDYGYTF.

This chain connects TRBV19 to TRBJ1-1, with a weak D call TRBD1 (5 bases). Germline V gene data show CDR1 as LNHDA and CDR2 as SQIVND (reference sequence). Trimming took off 5 bases at V and 3 bases at J, with 13 bases between the two ends. The CDR3 totals 14 residues. The chain's CDR3 is CASSGTWGYTEAFF. The CDR3 DNA reads TGTGCCAGTAGTGGCACCTGGGGGTACACTGAAGCTTTCTTT.

This chain uses TRBV19 with TRBJ2-3; D possibly matches TRBD1 or TRBD2 (5 bases each). CDR1 and CDR2 (germline): LNHDA, SQIVND (reference sequence). The CDR3 contains 15 residues. V was clipped by 5 bases and J by 1 base, with 13 bases between them. DNA for the CDR3: TGTGCCAGTAGTGCTGGGGGTTTTGGCACAGATACGCAGTATTTT. This gives the protein CASSAGGFGTDTQYF.

The chain carries TRBV5-1 and TRBJ2-1; D not resolved. Germline V gene lookup returns CDR1 SGHRS and CDR2 YFSETQ. The CDR3 is 12 amino acids. V dropped 3 bases and J dropped 7 bases, with 8 bases sitting between them. This CDR3 is CASSSDRNEQFF. CDR3 sequence (DNA): TGCGCCAGCAGCTCCGACCGAAATGAGCAGTTCTTC.

On this clone: Other nucleotide sequences in the sample specify the same CDR3. The chain uses TRBV24-1 and TRBJ2-3; the D is unclear. The germline gives CDR1 KGHDR, CDR2 SFDVKD. The CDR3 is 13 amino acids. Trimming took 2 bases from V and 5 from J, leaving 7 bases between them. CDR3 bases: TGTGCCACCAGTGATTCCGGGTTAGATACGCAGTATTTT. This gives the protein CATSDSGLDTQYF.

This clone came up a few times. The CDR3 DNA is TGCGCCAGCAGCCAAGTCCTAGCGGGAGATGAGCAGTTCTTC. It yields the protein CASSQVLAGDEQFF. The chain recombines TRBV4-1 with TRBJ2-1; TRBD2 matches 10 bases. The germline CDR1 and CDR2 sequences are MGHRA and YSYEKL. V shed 1 base and J 8 bases; nucleotides not matched to a gene: 2. The CDR3 length is 14 residues.

This clone was counted a single time. This chain links TRBV30 with TRBJ1-1; 12 nucleotides agree with TRBD1. V lost 6 bases and J lost 1; bases outside the gene matches: 6. Germline assignment: CDR1 GTSNPN and CDR2 SVGIG (reference sequence). The CDR3 contains 15 residues. As DNA, the CDR3 is TGTGCCTGCTTTGGGACAGGGGGCCCGAACACTGAAGCTTTCTTT. This gives the protein CACFGTGGPNTEAFF.

The chain carries TRBV3-1 (or the pseudogene TRBV3-2) and TRBJ2-7, with 11 positions matching TRBD1. This CDR3 region has 16 residues. The germline V gene has CDR1 LGHDT and CDR2 YNNKEL (reference sequence). Trimming removed 2 bases from V and 5 bases from J; junction bases left unmatched: 8. For the CDR3, the DNA is TGTGCCAGCAGCCAACTCCCGGACAGGGGGCTCCACGAGCAGTACTTC. This sequence encodes CASSQLPDRGLHEQYF.

The chain recombines TRBV6-2 or TRBV6-3 with TRBJ2-7; D possibly corresponds to TRBD2 (5 bases). The CDR3 runs to 17 residues. Germline CDR1 MNHEY, CDR2 SVGEGT. Between the trimmed V and J ends, which lost 0 bases and 5 bases, there was a span of 20 bases. The CDR3 DNA reads as TGTGCCAGCAGTTACTCCCGGGGAAAAAGCCCCGCTAACGAGCAGTACTTC. This gives the protein CASSYSRGKSPANEQYF.

The rearrangement links TRBV6-2 or TRBV6-3 to TRBJ2-3, with TRBD2 identical over 12 bases. V gave up 5 bases and J gave up 0 bases; unmatched junction bases: 12. The germline gives CDR1 MNHEY, CDR2 SVGEGT. The CDR3 is 19 amino acids. As DNA, the CDR3 is TGTGCCAGCAGTACACCACCGACTAGCGGGAGTTGGAGCACAGATACGCAGTATTTT. This encodes CASSTPPTSGSWSTDTQYF.

The chain employs TRBV28 and TRBJ1-4; TRBD1 agrees at 7 bases. The V gene end was trimmed by 7 bases and the J gene end by 0 bases; junction bases not matched to a gene: 8. CDR1 MDHEN and CDR2 SYDVKM come from the germline V gene. CDR3 length: 16 amino acids. The CDR3 DNA reads TGTGCCAGCAACGTGGCAGGGGGAGCAACTAATGAAAAACTGTTTTTT. Amino acid sequence: CASNVAGGATNEKLFF.

The count of this clone is one. The chain is built from TRBV5-4 and TRBJ2-3, with TRBD2 matching over 11 bases. CDR1 and CDR2 (germline): SGHNT, YYREEE (reference sequence). V gave up 4 bases and J gave up 3 bases; unmatched junction bases: 7. The CDR3 is 16 residues long. CDR3 coding DNA: TGTGCCAGCAGCCCCAGGGTAGCGGGAGGGACAGATACGCAGTATTTT. The encoded protein is CASSPRVAGGTDTQYF.

This clone has only a few counts. The chain recombines TRBV7-9 with TRBJ2-7; D gene unclear. V was trimmed by 1 base and J by 4 bases, leaving 11 bases between them. Germline lookup yields CDR1 SEHNR and CDR2 FQNEAQ (reference sequence). This CDR3 is built from 14 residues. CDR3 sequence: CASSLGQSQYEQYF. In DNA, the CDR3 is TGTGCCAGCAGCTTAGGGCAGTCTCAATACGAGCAGTACTTC.

The rearrangement links TRBV7-3 to TRBJ2-2, with 10 nucleotides matching TRBD2. The CDR3 contains 16 residues. Germline CDR1 SGHTA, CDR2 FQGTGA. V gave up 5 bases and J gave up 2 bases; unmatched junction bases: 5. Here the CDR3 reads CASSQAGGGNTGELFF. CDR3 DNA: TGTGCCAGCAGCCAAGCGGGAGGGGGTAACACCGGGGAGCTGTTTTTT.

In this sample, this clone turned up once. V is TRBV19 and J is TRBJ1-2, with 10 bases fitting TRBD1. From germline, CDR1 is LNHDA and CDR2 SQIVND (reference sequence). Unmatched junction bases numbered 10, after V lost 8 bases and J lost 1 base. The CDR3 runs to 16 residues. DNA of the CDR3: TGTGCCAGTGCATCCTACTGGGACAGGGGTAACTATGGCTACACCTTC. Its translation is CASASYWDRGNYGYTF.

The chain combines TRBV30 with TRBJ2-1, with a possible D match to TRBD1 (5 bases). The germline V and J ends were trimmed by 3 bases and 10 bases, with 10 bases remaining between them. The CDR3 is 11 residues long. Germline V gene sequence: CDR1 GTSNPN, CDR2 SVGIG (reference sequence). CDR3: CAWSWGSEQFF. In DNA, the CDR3 is TGTGCCTGGAGCTGGGGCTCCGAGCAGTTCTTC.

This rearrangement joins TRBV11-2 to TRBJ2-7; tentative D call: TRBD2 (6 bases). CDR3 length equals 15 residues. Trimming left V 1 base short and J 3 bases short, with 13 bases between. The germline CDR1 and CDR2 sequences are SGHAT and FQNNGV. The CDR3 loop is CASSLGILAFYEQYF. The CDR3 nucleotides are TGTGCCAGCAGCTTAGGGATACTAGCCTTCTACGAGCAGTACTTC.

This clone was detected only once. V usage is TRBV29-1 and J usage is TRBJ2-1; the D is unclear. CDR1 is SQVTM and CDR2 is ANQGSEA in the germline V gene. Trimming took 0 bases from V and 6 from J, leaving 9 bases between them. This CDR3 region has 13 residues. CDR3 coding DNA: TGCAGCGTTGAAGAAGTGCAACGCAATGAGCAGTTCTTC. This codes for CSVEEVQRNEQFF.

The chain links TRBV7-9 to TRBJ2-1, with a weak D call TRBD2 (5 bases). Germline CDR1 is SEHNR and CDR2 is FQNEAQ (reference sequence). The V and J ends lost 4 bases and 10 bases respectively, with 20 bases between them. This CDR3 contains 15 residues. CDR3 DNA: TGTGCCAGCAGCTCCTATTCGTCAGCGGAGGAGGAGCAGTTCTTC. Its protein product is CASSSYSSAEEEQFF.

The gene calls are TRBV7-9 and TRBJ2-3; 8 nucleotides align to TRBD1. The length of the CDR3 is 18 residues. The germline gives CDR1 SEHNR, CDR2 FQNEAQ (reference sequence). J gave up 6 bases and V 6 bases, and 20 bases lay outside the gene matches. CDR3 region: CASRHSGDRSNQGDTQYF. CDR3 bases: TGTGCCAGCAGGCATTCCGGGGACAGGTCGAATCAGGGGGATACGCAGTATTTT.

This chain connects TRBV27 to TRBJ2-3; D perhaps matches TRBD1 (5 bases). The CDR3 runs 16 residues. With 3 bases removed from V and 0 bases from J, the gap between germline ends came to 13 bases. The germline gives CDR1 MNHEY, CDR2 SMNVEV (reference sequence). The CDR3 DNA reads TGTGCCAGCAGTTTCCGACAGAGCCTTAGCACAGATACGCAGTATTTT. This encodes CASSFRQSLSTDTQYF.

This rearrangement joins TRBV3-1 (or the pseudogene TRBV3-2) to TRBJ1-1; D not certain. CDR1 and CDR2 from the germline V gene are LGHDT and YNNKEL (reference sequence). The CDR3 runs to 12 residues. Trimming pared 3 bases from V and 4 bases from J, leaving 6 bases between. The CDR3 protein is CASSQFGTEAFF. The CDR3 DNA is TGTGCCAGCAGCCAGTTTGGCACTGAAGCTTTCTTT.

CDR3 in DNA: TGTGCCAGCAGTCCGCGGAGTCTAAACTATGGCTACACCTTC. Its translation is CASSPRSLNYGYTF. The chain combines TRBV27 with TRBJ1-2; D is unclear. CDR1 and CDR2 from the germline V gene are MNHEY and SMNVEV (reference sequence). The CDR3 has 14 amino acids. The ends were cut back, 5 bases at V and 2 bases at J, with 12 bases in the middle.